These 22 T cell receptor beta chains were all obtained from the same sample, sequenced in a study of tumor-infiltrating lymphocytes in primary liver carcinoma. Starting material for RNA and DNA co-extraction consisted of about 20-30 mg of unsorted bulk tissue. Production of TCR beta cDNA used about 500 ng total RNA together with a constant-region primer. Three rounds of nested multiplex PCR with slightly modified ARM-PCR produced TCR beta libraries. PCR rounds one and two used TRBV1-TRBV30 forward primers with a C-beta reverse primer for 10 cycles each. Each CDR3 protein gets one entry after TCRdb re-called the multiplex PCR reads with MiXCR. Of 95,000 to 100,000 distinct CDR3 sequences listed, about two thirds were seen once; the top ten hold more than 10%. Sample: liver tumor tissue from sampling region 2. As to subset: tumor region T2, inferior pole. These receptors came from a woman aged 60 to 75 with primary liver carcinoma and hepatitis B virus infection.

The rearrangement uses TRBV12-3 or TRBV12-4 and TRBJ1-5, with unresolved D. The V and J ends lost 5 bases and 5 bases respectively, with 16 bases between them. The CDR3 is made up of 15 amino acids. The DNA for the CDR3 is TGTGCCAGCAGTCCGACAACGAGGTTCGATCAGCCCCAGCATTTT. Its translation: CASSPTTRFDQPQHF.

Comment on this clonotype: One end of the junction is discordant with germline, which a read error may explain. J is TRBJ2-3 and V is TRBV6-2 or TRBV6-3; 8 nucleotides line up with TRBD2. Germline lookup yields CDR1 MNHEY and CDR2 SVGEGT. The CDR3 runs to 19 residues. The CDR3 spells CASRNTSGWLWSSTDTQYF. The CDR3 bases are TGTGCCAGCAGAAATACTAGCGGTTGGCTTTGGTCTAGCACGGATACGCAGTATTTT.

In regard to this clonotype: Since the CDR3 does not end with the conserved phenylalanine or tryptophan, this likely comes from a read error. The CDR3 loop reads CASSDGGFRTDTQYY. CDR3 sequence (DNA): TGTGCAAGCAGTGACGGGGGCTTTCGTACAGATACGCAGTATTAT. The chain links TRBV6-1 to TRBJ2-3; D is perhaps TRBD1 or TRBD2 (6 bases each). The germline CDR1 and CDR2 sequences are MNHNS and SASEGT. The CDR3 spans 15 residues.

Concerning this clonotype itself: Since a much larger clone is just one base distant, this may be a read error. Lacking the conserved final phenylalanine or tryptophan, this CDR3 likely reflects a read error. V and J are TRBV10-1 and TRBJ2-7, with 7 positions matching TRBD1. CDR1 and CDR2 (germline): WNHNN, SYGVQD (reference sequence). This CDR3 is 15 amino acids long. Trimming cost V 6 bases and J 2 bases; bases outside gene matches: 10. The CDR3 DNA is TGCGCCAGCAGCCCAGGGGGAAGCCTAGCCTACGAGCAGTACTTA. This gives the protein CASSPGGSLAYEQYL.

As to this clonotype: Sequence at one end of the junction differs from germline and may be a read error. The gene calls are TRBV12-3 or TRBV12-4 and TRBJ2-3, with a tentative D call TRBD2 (6 bases). CDR3 size: 14 residues. The CDR3 bases are TGTGCCAGGAGTTTAACCTGCGGGGCCGATACGCAGTATTTT. Translating gives CARSLTCGADTQYF.

This clonotype was seen more than once but under ten times. A read error is possible here, since a much larger clone lies one base away. The chain carries TRBV6-2 or TRBV6-3 and TRBJ2-3, with a tentative D call TRBD2 (5 bases). Deletions cut 6 bases from V and 2 bases from J, with 15 bases between. The CDR3 totals 15 residues. CDR1 and CDR2 from the germline V gene are MNHEY and SVGEGT. This CDR3 is CASRDRPGITDTQYF. The CDR3 bases are TGTGCCAGCAGAGATCGTCCGGGAATCACAGATACGCAGTATTTT.

This clonotype was counted only a few times. One end of the junction fails to match germline, which may point to a read error. This rearrangement joins TRBV4-2 to TRBJ2-1; TRBD2 is a possible D gene (5 bases). The germline gives CDR1 LGHNA, CDR2 YNFKEQ. This CDR3 spans 16 amino acids. The CDR3 DNA reads as TGTGCCGGCAGCCCCGGAGGTGGCGGAGGCTACAATGAGCAATTCTTC. The encoded protein is CAGSPGGGGGYNEQFF.

The V call is TRBV11-2, the J call TRBJ1-1; the D gene is possibly TRBD1 (6 bases). This CDR3 has 15 amino acids. The ends were cut back, 9 bases at V and 4 bases at J, with 21 bases in the middle. Germline V gives CDR1 SGHAT, CDR2 FQNNGV. This CDR3 is CASSRRGGLSTEAFF. The CDR3 coding sequence is TGTGCCAGTAGCCGGAGGGGGGGGTTGAGCACTGAAGCTTTCTTT.

This clonotype was observed many times. The rearrangement uses TRBV29-1 and TRBJ2-2; tentative D call: TRBD1 (6 bases). This CDR3 is 14 amino acids long. V lost 2 bases, J lost 6 bases, and 13 bases lay in between. Germline V gene data show CDR1 as SQVTM and CDR2 as ANQGSEA. The chain's CDR3 is CSVETRGIAGELFF. In nucleotides, the CDR3 is TGCAGCGTTGAAACCAGGGGTATTGCCGGGGAGCTGTTTTTT.

This clonotype was counted a single time. Germline and junction disagree at one end, which may indicate a read error. V usage is TRBV11-2 and J usage is TRBJ2-2; TRBD2 might be the D (5 bases). Germline assignment: CDR1 SGHAT and CDR2 FQNNGV. The CDR3 is 16 amino acids. The CDR3 DNA is TGCGCCAGCGGCGACGGGCGCAACACGAACACCGGGGAGCTGTTTTTT. Residues: CASGDGRNTNTGELFF.

Comments on this clonotype: One end of the junction varies from germline; a read error may be responsible. V gene TRBV4-2 combines with J gene TRBJ1-5, with 9 bases matching TRBD1. Germline V gene sequence: CDR1 LGHNA, CDR2 YNFKEQ. This CDR3 spans 15 amino acids. The CDR3 DNA follows: TGTGCCGGCAGTCAAGGACAGGGGTTGAACCAGCCCCAGCATTTT. Protein sequence: CAGSQGQGLNQPQHF.

Of note for this clonotype: Germline and junction disagree at one end, which may indicate a read error. The chain couples TRBV6-6 to TRBJ1-5, with D possibly matching TRBD1 (6 bases). Looked up from germline, CDR1 is MNHNY and CDR2 is SVGAGI (reference sequence). This CDR3 contains 15 residues. CDR3 sequence: CASNRGRGGNQPQDF. The CDR3 DNA reads TGTGCCAGCAACCGTGGACGGGGGGGCAATCAGCCCCAGGATTTT.

Concerning this clonotype itself: Given the absence of the conserved phenylalanine or tryptophan at the CDR3 end, a read error is likely. This chain connects TRBV6-1 to TRBJ1-2, with TRBD1 identical over 10 bases. The CDR3 length is 15 residues. Germline CDR1 reads MNHNS; CDR2 reads SASEGT. CDR3 DNA: TGTGCCAGTAGTGAACAGACAGGGGGCGCTTCTGGCTACACCCTA. It specifies CASSEQTGGASGYTL.

This clonotype turned up a few times. A much more abundant neighbour one base away suggests this may be a read error. J is TRBJ2-1 and V is TRBV12-5; D ambiguous. Germline CDR1 and CDR2: LGHNT and FRNRAP. This CDR3 has 11 amino acids. The CDR3 DNA is TGTGCTAGTGGTTTCTACGATGAGCAGTTCTTC. Residues: CASGFYDEQFF.

With respect to this clonotype: The junction and the germline gene differ at one end; a read error may be behind it. The V call is TRBV12-3 or TRBV12-4, the J call TRBJ2-3; D remains unclear. There are 14 residues in the CDR3. The CDR3 sequence is CSSNFWSLSDTQYF. The CDR3 nucleotides read TGTTCCAGCAATTTTTGGTCCTTATCAGATACGCAGTATTTT.

A remark on this clonotype: The junction and the germline gene differ at one end; a read error may be behind it. This chain connects TRBV29-1 to TRBJ1-1; D might be TRBD1 (6 bases). Germline V gene data show CDR1 as SQVTM and CDR2 as ANQGSEA. The CDR3 loop spans 13 amino acids. CDR3 amino acids: CSVKEGDDTEVFF. CDR3 in DNA: TGCAGCGTCAAAGAGGGGGATGACACTGAAGTTTTCTTT.

As concerns this clonotype: A read error may produce the germline difference seen at one junction end. The chain is built from TRBV29-1 and TRBJ1-4; 11 nucleotides align to TRBD1. In germline, CDR1 is SQVTM, CDR2 ANQGSEA. The CDR3 length is 13 residues. CDR3 loop: CSVGTGGYEKLLF. DNA for the CDR3: TGCAGCGTTGGGACAGGGGGCTATGAAAAACTCCTTTTT.

Comment on this clonotype: Because it lacks the conserved phenylalanine or tryptophan at the end, this CDR3 is likely a read error. The chain couples TRBV29-1 to TRBJ2-3; no reliable D call. V was shortened by 4 bases and J by 3 bases, with 11 bases between the two germline ends. In germline, CDR1 is SQVTM, CDR2 ANQGSEA. This CDR3 spans 13 amino acids. CDR3 bases: TGCAGCGTTGGGTGCGGTAGAACAGATACGCAGTATTTA. It encodes CSVGCGRTDTQYL.

A note on this clonotype: The junction departs from the called germline gene at one end, perhaps through a read error. The chain uses TRBV5-6 and TRBJ2-7; D call uncertain. This CDR3 comprises 18 residues. Germline V lookup: CDR1 SGHDT, CDR2 YYEEEE. CDR3 coding DNA: TGTGCCAGCAGCTTGTACGTTGTTGACACTGGAACATACTACGAGCAGCACTTC. Residues: CASSLYVVDTGTYYEQHF.

The chain recombines TRBV11-2 with TRBJ2-1; 9 bases are shared with TRBD1. CDR1 is SGHAT and CDR2 is FQNNGV in the germline V gene. J lost 12 bases, V lost 2 bases, and 17 bases had no gene match. CDR3 size: 17 residues. CDR3 DNA: TGTGCCAGCAGCTTAACACACGGACAGGGGTACGGGGGTGGGCAGTTCTTC. This sequence encodes CASSLTHGQGYGGGQFF.

The rearrangement joins TRBV5-1 to TRBJ2-5, with D perhaps assigned TRBD1 or TRBD2 (5 bases each). The V end was cut by 4 bases, the J end by 14 bases, with 18 bases between. CDR3 size: 12 residues. The germline gives CDR1 SGHRS, CDR2 YFSETQ. CDR3 loop: CASSADGALKYF. The CDR3 coding sequence is TGCGCCAGCAGCGCGGACGGGGCCCTCAAATACTTC.

In the case of this clonotype: At one of its ends the junction is not consistent with the germline gene, which may arise from a read error. J is TRBJ2-3 and V is TRBV11-2, with D unclear. The germline gives CDR1 SGHAT, CDR2 FQNNGV. The CDR3 extends over 14 amino acids. The CDR3 loop is CSSSPILNTDTQYF. CDR3 sequence (DNA): TGTTCCAGCAGCCCCATCCTTAACACGGATACGCAGTATTTT.